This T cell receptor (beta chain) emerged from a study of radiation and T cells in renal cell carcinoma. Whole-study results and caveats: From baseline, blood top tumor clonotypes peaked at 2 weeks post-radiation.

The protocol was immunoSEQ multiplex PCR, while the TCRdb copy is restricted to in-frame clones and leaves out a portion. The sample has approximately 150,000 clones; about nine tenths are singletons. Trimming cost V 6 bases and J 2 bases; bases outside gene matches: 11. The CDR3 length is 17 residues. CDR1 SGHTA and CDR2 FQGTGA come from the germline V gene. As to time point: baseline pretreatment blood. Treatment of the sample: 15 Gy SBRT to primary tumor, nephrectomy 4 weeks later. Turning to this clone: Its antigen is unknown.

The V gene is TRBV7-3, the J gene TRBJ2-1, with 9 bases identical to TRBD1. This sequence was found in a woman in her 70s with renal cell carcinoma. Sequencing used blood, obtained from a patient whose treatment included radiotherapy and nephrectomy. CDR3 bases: TGTGCCAGCAGTCCCCGGGGGACAGGGAGCGCCTACAATGAGCAGTTCTTC. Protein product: CASSPRGTGSAYNEQFF.